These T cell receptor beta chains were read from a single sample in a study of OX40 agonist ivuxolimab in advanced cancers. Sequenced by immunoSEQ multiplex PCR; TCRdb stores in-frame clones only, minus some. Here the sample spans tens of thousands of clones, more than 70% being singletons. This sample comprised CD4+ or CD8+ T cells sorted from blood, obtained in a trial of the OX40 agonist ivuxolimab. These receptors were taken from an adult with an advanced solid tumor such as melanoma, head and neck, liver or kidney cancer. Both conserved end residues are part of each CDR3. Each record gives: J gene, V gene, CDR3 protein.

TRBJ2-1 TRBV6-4 CASSLSGEGEQFF
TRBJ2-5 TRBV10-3 CAISELTGVGETQYF
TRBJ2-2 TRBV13 CASSLNTGELFF
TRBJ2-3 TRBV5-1 CASSLGLAGAGTDTQYF
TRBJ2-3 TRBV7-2 CASSSYGDTQYF
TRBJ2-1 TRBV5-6 CASTHQLGGFSGSVNEQFF
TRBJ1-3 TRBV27 CASSLSGGTAGNTIYF
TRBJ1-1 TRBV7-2 CASSLGVSLGTEAFF
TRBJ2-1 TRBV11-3 CASSLGLAGSNEQFF
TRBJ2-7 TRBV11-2 CASSLDGQGSYEQYF
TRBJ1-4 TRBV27 CASRARGEKLFF
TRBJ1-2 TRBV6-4 CASRRTGGVDGYTF
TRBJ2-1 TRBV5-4 CASSLIAGVREQFF
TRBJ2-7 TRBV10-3 CAISGGGQSYEQYF
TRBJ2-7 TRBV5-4 CASSLDRGRNEQYF
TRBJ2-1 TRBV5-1 CASSLAFAGGNNEQFF
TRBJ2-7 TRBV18 CASSPQDRDEQYF
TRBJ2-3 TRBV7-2 CASTHSRGTDTQYF
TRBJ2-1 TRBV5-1 CASTGRDYNEQFF
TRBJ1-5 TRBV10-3 CAISETTGKGGNQPQHF
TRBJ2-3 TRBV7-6 CASSQGLAGVDTQYF
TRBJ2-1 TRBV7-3 CASSPGQGSLREQFF
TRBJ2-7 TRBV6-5 CASTSGILHEQYF
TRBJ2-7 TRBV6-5 CASSQPGLVHEQYF
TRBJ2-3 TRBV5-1 CASSLTGWTDTQYF
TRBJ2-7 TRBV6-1 CASSEVEDRGRYEQYF
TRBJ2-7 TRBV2 CAITSALGGEQYF
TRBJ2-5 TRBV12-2 CAGAPPQAQYF
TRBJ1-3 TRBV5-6 CASSLNLGNTIYF
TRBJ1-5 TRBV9 CASSPGGISNQPQHF
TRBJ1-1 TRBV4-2 CASSPEPQGDTEAFF
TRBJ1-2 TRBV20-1 CSARGGNGYTF
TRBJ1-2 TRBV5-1 CASSEDSTNYGYTF
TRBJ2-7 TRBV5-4 CASSSGQRPYEQYF
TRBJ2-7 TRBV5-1 CASSERYHEQYF
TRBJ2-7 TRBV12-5 CASGLVPSGTGLYEQYF
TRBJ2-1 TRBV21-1 CASSMCGGPRLAGVTDEQFF
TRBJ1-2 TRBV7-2 CASSFGAGYGYTF
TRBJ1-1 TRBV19 CASSIPGKGVAFF
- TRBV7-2 CASSLAGREQYF
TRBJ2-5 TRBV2 CASSESAGRETQYF
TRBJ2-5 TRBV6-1 CASSRQGARGETQYF
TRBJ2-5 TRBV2 CASGRETQYF